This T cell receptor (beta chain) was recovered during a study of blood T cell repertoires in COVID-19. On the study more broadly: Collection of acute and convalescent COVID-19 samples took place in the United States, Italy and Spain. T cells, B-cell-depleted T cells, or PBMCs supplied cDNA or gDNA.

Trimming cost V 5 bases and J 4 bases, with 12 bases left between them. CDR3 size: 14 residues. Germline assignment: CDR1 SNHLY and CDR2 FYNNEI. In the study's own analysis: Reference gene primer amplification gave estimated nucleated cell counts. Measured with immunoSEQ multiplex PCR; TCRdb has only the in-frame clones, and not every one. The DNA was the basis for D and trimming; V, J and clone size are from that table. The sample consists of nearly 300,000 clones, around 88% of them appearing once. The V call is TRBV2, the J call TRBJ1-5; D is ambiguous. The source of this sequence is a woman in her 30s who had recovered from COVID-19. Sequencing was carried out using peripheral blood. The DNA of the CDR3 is TGTGCCAGCAGTCAGTTGGGGAGAAATCAGCCCCAGCATTTT. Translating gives CASSQLGRNQPQHF.